Listed below are T cell receptor beta chains from one sample, sequenced in a study of shared T cell receptors in the human thymus. Profiling relied on immunoSEQ multiplex PCR, and the TCRdb table lists in-frame clones only, not all of them. The sample lists hundreds of thousands of clones; over 75% were seen once. These data also featured in a second study, about human thymus T cells.

Sequencing was performed on thymocytes. All receptors come from a boy under three years old with a congenital heart defect. The CDR3 runs from the conserved cysteine through the conserved F or W.

v_call cdr3_aa
TRBV4-2 CASRTSRDSSLSGNTIYF
TRBV7-8 CASSPSLAGPLQETQYF
TRBV7-9 CASSPQWGDYGAFF
TRBV29-1 CSVRGRELLPPYGYTF
TRBV18 CASSPWWSGDEQFF
TRBV28 CASSLRRTGQGNYGYTF
TRBV4-3 CASSQGYSGRAWSSYNEQFF
TRBV7-8 CASSFTPPDASTNEQFF
TRBV4-1 CASSQTTMRNHRIPYEQYF
TRBV18 CASSLTGQNYSGYGYTF
TRBV19 CASRRSRGANVLTF
TRBV6-6 CASSKTSGSLMETQYF
TRBV6-5 CASSPGTSGSYEQYF
TRBV10-2 CASSERGKREGRETQYF
TRBV19 CASQVRGNYNEQFF
TRBV11-2 CASSFRRKETQYF
TRBV27 CASRDRVGLETQYF
TRBV18 CASSPDASGTDTQYF
TRBV7-2 CASSLGRERNGELFF
TRBV7-2 CASSSFYETGKLYEQYF
TRBV12-5 CASGLEGGCGNQPQHF
TRBV27 CASAPGDRVYEQYF
TRBV11-2 CASSLDPGKNEQFF
TRBV4-3 CASSQDLGVAESSYNEQFF